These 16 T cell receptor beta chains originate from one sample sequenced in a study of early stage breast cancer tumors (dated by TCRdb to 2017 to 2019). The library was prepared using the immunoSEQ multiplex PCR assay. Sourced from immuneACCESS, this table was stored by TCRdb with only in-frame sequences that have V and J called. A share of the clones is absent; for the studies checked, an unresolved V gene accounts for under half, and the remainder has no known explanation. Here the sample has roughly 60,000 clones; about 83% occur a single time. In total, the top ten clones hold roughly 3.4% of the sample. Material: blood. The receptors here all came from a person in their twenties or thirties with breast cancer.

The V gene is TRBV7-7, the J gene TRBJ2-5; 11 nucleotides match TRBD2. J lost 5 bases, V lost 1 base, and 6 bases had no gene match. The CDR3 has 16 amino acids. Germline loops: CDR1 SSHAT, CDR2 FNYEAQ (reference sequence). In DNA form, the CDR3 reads TGTGCCAGCAGCTTAGAGCTAGCGGGAGGTCGCGAGACCCAGTACTTC. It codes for CASSLELAGGRETQYF.

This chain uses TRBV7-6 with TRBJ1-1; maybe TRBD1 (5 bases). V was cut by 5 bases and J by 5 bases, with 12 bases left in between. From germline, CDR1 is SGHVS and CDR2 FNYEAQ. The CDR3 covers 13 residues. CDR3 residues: CASSRGMGTEAFF. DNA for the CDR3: TGTGCCAGCAGCAGGGGCATGGGAACTGAAGCTTTCTTT.

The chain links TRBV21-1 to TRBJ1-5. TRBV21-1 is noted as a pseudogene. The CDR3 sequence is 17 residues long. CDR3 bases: TGTGCCAGCAGCAAAGATGCAAGACCGGCGAGCAATCAGCCCCAGCATTTT. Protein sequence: CASSKDARPASNQPQHF.

In DNA form, the CDR3 reads TGTGCCAGCAGCGGGCCAGGGGGGAAGTCGGAAAACATTCAGTACTTC. Amino acid sequence: CASSGPGGKSENIQYF. This chain joins TRBV13 and TRBJ2-4, with a tentative D call TRBD1 (7 bases). V lost 5 bases and J lost 5, with 19 bases in between. CDR1 is PRHDT, CDR2 FYEKMQ, per germline (reference sequence). The length of the CDR3 is 16 residues. Supplemented by reference TRBV13 and TRBJ2-4, the full variable domain reads AAGVIQSPRHLIKEKRETATLKCYPIPRHDTVYWYQQGPGQDPQFLISFYEKMQSDKGSIPDRFSAQQFSDYHSELNMSSLELGDSALYFCASSGPGGKSENIQYFGAGTRLSVL.

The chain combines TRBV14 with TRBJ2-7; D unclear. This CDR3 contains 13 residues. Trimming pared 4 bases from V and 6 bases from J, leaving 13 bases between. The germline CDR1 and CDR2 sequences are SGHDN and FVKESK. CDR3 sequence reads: CASSPTRSGEQYF. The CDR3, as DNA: TGTGCCAGCAGCCCAACAAGATCAGGCGAGCAGTACTTC.

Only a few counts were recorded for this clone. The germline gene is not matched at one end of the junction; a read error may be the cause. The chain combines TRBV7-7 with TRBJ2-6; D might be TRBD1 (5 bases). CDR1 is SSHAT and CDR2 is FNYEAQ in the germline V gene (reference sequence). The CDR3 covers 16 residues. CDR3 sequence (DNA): TGTGCTAGCAGCTTAGGCTCAGGGACTGGGGCCAACGTCCTGACTTTC. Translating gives CASSLGSGTGANVLTF. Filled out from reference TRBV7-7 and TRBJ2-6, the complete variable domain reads GAGVSQSPRYKVTKRGQDVTLRCDPISSHATLYWYQQALGQGPEFLTYFNYEAQPDKSGLPSDRFSAERPEGSISTLTIQRTEQRDSAMYRCASSLGSGTGANVLTFGAGSRLTVL.

The CDR3 sequence: CASSRAGTSGQETQYF. Here the CDR3 DNA reads TGTGCCAGCAGCAGAGCCGGGACTAGCGGCCAAGAGACCCAGTACTTC. This rearrangement joins TRBV4-2 to TRBJ2-5; 11 nucleotides match TRBD2. Germline CDR1 LGHNA, CDR2 YNFKEQ. The CDR3 is made up of 16 amino acids. With 5 bases clipped from V and 1 base from J, the junction kept 6 bases outside the gene matches.

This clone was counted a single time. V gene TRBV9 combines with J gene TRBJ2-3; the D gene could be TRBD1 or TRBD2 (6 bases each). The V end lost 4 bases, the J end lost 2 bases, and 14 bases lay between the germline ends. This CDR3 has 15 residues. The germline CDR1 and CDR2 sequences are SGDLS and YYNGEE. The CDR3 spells CASSRGVGATDTQYF. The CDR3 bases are TGTGCCAGCAGCAGGGGGGTCGGGGCCACAGATACGCAGTATTTT.

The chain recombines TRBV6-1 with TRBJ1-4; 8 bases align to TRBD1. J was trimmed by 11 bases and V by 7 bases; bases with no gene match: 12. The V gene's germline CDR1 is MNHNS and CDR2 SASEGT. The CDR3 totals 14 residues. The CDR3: CASTTRTGLVKLFF. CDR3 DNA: TGTGCCAGCACGACGCGGACAGGGCTGGTGAAACTGTTTTTT.

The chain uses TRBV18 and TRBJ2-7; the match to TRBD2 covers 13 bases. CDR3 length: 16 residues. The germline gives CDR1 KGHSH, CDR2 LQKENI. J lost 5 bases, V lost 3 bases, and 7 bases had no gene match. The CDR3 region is CASSPQPLAGGDEQYF. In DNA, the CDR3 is TGTGCCAGCTCACCTCAGCCACTAGCGGGAGGGGACGAGCAGTACTTC. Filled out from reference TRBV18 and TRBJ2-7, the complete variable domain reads NAGVMQNPRHLVRRRGQEARLRCSPMKGHSHVYWYRQLPEEGLKFMVYLQKENIIDESGMPKERFSAEFPKEGPSILRIQQVVRGDSAAYFCASSPQPLAGGDEQYFGPGTRLTVT.

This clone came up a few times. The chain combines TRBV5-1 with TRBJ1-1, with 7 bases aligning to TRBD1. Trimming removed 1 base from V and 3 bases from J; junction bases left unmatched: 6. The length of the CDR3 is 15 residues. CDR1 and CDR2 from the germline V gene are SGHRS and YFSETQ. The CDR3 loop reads CASSLRQGRDTEAFF. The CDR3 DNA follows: TGCGCCAGCAGCTTGAGACAGGGAAGGGACACTGAAGCTTTCTTT.

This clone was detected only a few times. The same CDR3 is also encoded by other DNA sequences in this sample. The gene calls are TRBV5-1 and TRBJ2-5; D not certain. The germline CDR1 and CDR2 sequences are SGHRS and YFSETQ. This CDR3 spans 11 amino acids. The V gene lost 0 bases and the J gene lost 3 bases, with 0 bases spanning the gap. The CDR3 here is CASSLEETQYF. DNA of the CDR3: TGCGCCAGCAGCTTGGAAGAGACCCAGTACTTC.

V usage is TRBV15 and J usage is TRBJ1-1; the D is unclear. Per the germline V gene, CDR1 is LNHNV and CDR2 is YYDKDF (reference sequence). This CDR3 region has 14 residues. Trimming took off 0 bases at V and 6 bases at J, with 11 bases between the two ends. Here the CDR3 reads CATSRDSGGPEAFF. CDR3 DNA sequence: TGTGCCACCAGCAGAGATTCGGGTGGGCCTGAAGCTTTCTTT.

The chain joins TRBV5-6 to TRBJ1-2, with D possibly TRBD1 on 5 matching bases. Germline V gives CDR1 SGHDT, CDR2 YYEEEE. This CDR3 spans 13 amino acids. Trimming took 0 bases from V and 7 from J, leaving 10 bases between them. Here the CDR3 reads CASSLDSGLGYTF. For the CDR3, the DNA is TGTGCCAGCAGCTTGGACTCGGGGCTTGGCTACACCTTC.

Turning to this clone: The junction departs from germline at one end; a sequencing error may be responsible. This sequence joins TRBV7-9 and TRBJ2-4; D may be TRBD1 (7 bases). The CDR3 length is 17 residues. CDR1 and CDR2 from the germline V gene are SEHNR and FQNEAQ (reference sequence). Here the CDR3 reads CASSLAPWDRGENIQYF. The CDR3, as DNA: TGTGCCAGCAGCCTAGCGCCTTGGGACAGAGGGGAAAACATTCAGTACTTC. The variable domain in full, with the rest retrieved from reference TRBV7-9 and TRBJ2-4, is DTGVSQNPRHKITKRGQNVTFRCDPISEHNRLYWYRQTLGQGPEFLTYFQNEAQLEKSRLLSDRFSAERPKGSFSTLEIQRTEQGDSAMYLCASSLAPWDRGENIQYFGAGTRLSVL.

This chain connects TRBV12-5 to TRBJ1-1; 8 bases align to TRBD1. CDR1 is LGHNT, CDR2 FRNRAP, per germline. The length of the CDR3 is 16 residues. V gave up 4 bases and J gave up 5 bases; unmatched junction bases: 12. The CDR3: CASGSPTGGVLTEAFF. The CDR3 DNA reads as TGTGCTAGTGGTTCTCCCACAGGGGGGGTATTAACTGAAGCTTTCTTT.